This entry is about one T cell receptor (beta chain). The antigen is undetermined. This table comes from immunoSEQ multiplex PCR, and its TCRdb copy is limited to in-frame clones, with some not included. The sample includes around 44,000 clones, 75% to 90% seen only once; the top ten take 0.38%. The sample belongs to a study of OX40 agonist ivuxolimab in advanced cancers. Study overall: Ivuxolimab was delivered to patients intravenously every 2 weeks at doses spanning 0.01 to 10 mg/kg. Study observations and caveats: Average numbers of expanded clones were greater in CD8+ T cells than in CD4+. Some patients without response likewise showed low normalized clonal expansion. Clonal expansion from baseline to week 6 occurred in both CD4+ and CD8+ T cells.

Germline V gene sequence: CDR1 MNHEY, CDR2 SMNVEV (reference sequence). The junction had 10 bases not matched to a gene; V was cut back by 7 bases and J by 8 bases. The CDR3 has 14 amino acids. The source material was CD4+ or CD8+ T cells sorted from blood, sampled in a trial of the OX40 agonist ivuxolimab. The chain links TRBV27 to TRBJ2-4; 8 bases match TRBD2. This receptor was taken from an adult with an advanced solid tumor such as melanoma, head and neck, liver or kidney cancer. CDR3 amino acids: CASKMGLGPYIQYF. Here the CDR3 DNA reads TGTGCCAGCAAGATGGGACTAGGTCCGTACATTCAGTACTTC.